What follows describes a single T cell receptor beta chain. Other nucleotide sequences in the sample specify the same CDR3. In the study's own analysis: Nucleated cell number was recorded as an estimate derived from reference gene primer amplification. Measured with immunoSEQ multiplex PCR; TCRdb has only the in-frame clones, and not every one. The DNA was the basis for D and trimming; V, J and clone size are from that table. The sample has about 45,000 clones, 85% to 90% seen once. This entry is derived from a study of blood T cell repertoires in COVID-19. Looking at the study overall: Acute and convalescent COVID-19 specimens originated in the United States, Italy and Spain. The cDNA or gDNA used as material had been derived from T cells, B-cell-depleted T cells, or PBMCs.

This CDR3 comprises 12 residues. The V end lost 0 bases, the J end lost 5 bases, and 4 bases lay between the germline ends. Germline V lookup: CDR1 MNHEY, CDR2 SVGAGI. The source is a human donor in a cohort sampled during active COVID-19. The chain recombines TRBV6-5 with TRBJ1-1; D gene unclear. Specimen: peripheral blood. The CDR3 loop reads CASSYSRTEAFF. CDR3 DNA: TGTGCCAGCAGTTACTCGCGAACTGAAGCTTTCTTT.